This passage covers 15 T cell receptor beta chains from one sample sequenced in a study of blood T cell repertoires in COVID-19. Sequencing was performed with immunoSEQ multiplex PCR; in TCRdb, only in-frame clones are kept and a portion is missing. The table shows some 90,000 clones, with 80% occurring only once. Sequenced input: peripheral blood. The receptors stem from a woman in her 70s with acute or convalescent COVID-19.

This clone was detected a few times. The CDR3 sequence: CASSQKQGNVNSPLHF. The CDR3 DNA reads TGCGCCAGCAGCCAGAAACAGGGAAATGTAAATTCACCCCTCCACTTT. This chain connects TRBV5-1 to TRBJ1-6; the D gene is possibly TRBD1 (6 bases). Trimming removed 4 bases from V and 7 bases from J, with 18 bases in between. The CDR3 covers 16 residues. In germline, CDR1 is SGHRS, CDR2 YFSETQ.

This chain joins TRBV3-1 (or the pseudogene TRBV3-2) and TRBJ2-7; TRBD2 matches at 14 bases. The CDR3 has 16 amino acids. With 4 bases clipped from V and 2 bases from J, the junction kept 4 bases outside the gene matches. From germline, CDR1 is LGHDT and CDR2 YNNKEL (reference sequence). CDR3 amino acids: CASSPGLAGGTYEQYF. CDR3 DNA sequence: TGTGCCAGCAGCCCCGGACTAGCGGGGGGTACCTACGAGCAGTACTTC.

This clone was detected only a few times. The chain couples TRBV5-4 to TRBJ1-6, with D maybe TRBD1 (5 bases). Germline CDR1 SGHNT, CDR2 YYREEE (reference sequence). This CDR3 spans 13 amino acids. Trimming left V 3 bases short and J 6 bases short, with 7 bases between. The CDR3 is CASSSTANSPLHF. The CDR3, as DNA: TGTGCCAGCAGCTCGACAGCTAATTCACCCCTCCACTTT.

The V gene is TRBV7-2, the J gene TRBJ2-7, with 8 bases lining up with TRBD2. J was trimmed by 4 bases and V by 4 bases; bases with no gene match: 6. The CDR3 loop spans 14 amino acids. Per the germline V gene, CDR1 is SGHTA and CDR2 is FQGNSA. The CDR3 spells CASSSGGGGYEQYF. The DNA for the CDR3 is TGTGCCAGCAGCTCCGGGGGGGGAGGTTACGAGCAGTACTTC. Variable domain in full (rest from reference TRBV7-2 and TRBJ2-7): GAGVSQSPSNKVTEKGKDVELRCDPISGHTALYWYRQSLGQGLEFLIYFQGNSAPDKSGLPSDRFSAERTGGSVSTLTIQRTQQEDSAVYLCASSSGGGGYEQYFGPGTRLTVT.

The J gene is TRBJ1-5, the V gene TRBV19; 8 nucleotides line up with TRBD1. This CDR3 has 16 amino acids. Trimming cost V 6 bases and J 0 bases; bases outside gene matches: 7. Per the germline V gene, CDR1 is LNHDA and CDR2 is SQIVND (reference sequence). The CDR3 is CASRPQGAYSNQPQHF. CDR3 sequence (DNA): TGTGCCAGTAGACCTCAGGGGGCGTATAGCAATCAGCCCCAGCATTTT.

The V and J genes are TRBV28 and TRBJ2-7; TRBD2 might be the D (7 bases). Trimming left V 2 bases short and J 6 bases short, with 14 bases between. The germline gives CDR1 MDHEN, CDR2 SYDVKM. The CDR3 is made up of 14 amino acids. CDR3 nucleotides: TGTGCCAGCAGTTTAAGGGGGGGCTATGGCGAGCAGTACTTC. Translation: CASSLRGGYGEQYF.

This clone was found a few times. The chain uses TRBV5-5 and TRBJ2-2, with D possibly matching TRBD2 (5 bases). The CDR3 consists of 16 residues. V was pared by 1 base and J by 0 bases, with 10 bases between. From germline, CDR1 is SGHKS and CDR2 YYEKEE (reference sequence). CDR3 residues: CASSLTAAPNTGELFF. CDR3 bases: TGTGCCAGCAGCTTGACAGCGGCCCCGAACACCGGGGAGCTGTTTTTT.

The V gene is TRBV3-1 (or the pseudogene TRBV3-2), the J gene TRBJ2-1; weak D call: TRBD2 (6 bases). Trimming shortened V by 0 bases and J by 2 bases, and 11 bases separated the two germline ends. Germline CDR1 reads LGHDT; CDR2 reads YNNKEL (reference sequence). The CDR3 loop spans 16 amino acids. CDR3 amino acids: CASSQEVAVTYNEQFF. The CDR3 DNA reads as TGTGCCAGCAGCCAAGAGGTAGCGGTGACCTACAATGAGCAGTTCTTC.

This clone was seen just once. The chain employs TRBV3-1 (or the pseudogene TRBV3-2) and TRBJ2-3; TRBD1 might be the D (5 bases). V shed 1 base and J shed 3 bases, with 17 bases lying between them. Germline V gene data show CDR1 as LGHDT and CDR2 as YNNKEL (reference sequence). The CDR3 is 17 residues long. The DNA of the CDR3 is TGTGCCAGCAGCCAAGGGGGCACTCCCCGAAGGACAGATACGCAGTATTTT. This translates into CASSQGGTPRRTDTQYF.

This chain uses TRBV11-2 with TRBJ1-3; D call uncertain. The ends were cut back, 5 bases at V and 0 bases at J, with 14 bases in the middle. The CDR3 covers 16 residues. CDR1 is SGHAT, CDR2 FQNNGV, per germline. This chain's CDR3 is CASSRSGSNSGNTIYF. In nucleotides, the CDR3 is TGTGCCAGCAGCCGAAGCGGATCTAACTCTGGAAACACCATATATTTT.

The V call is TRBV6-5, the J call TRBJ1-6; D call uncertain. This CDR3 spans 13 amino acids. The germline V gene has CDR1 MNHEY and CDR2 SVGAGI. V lost 4 bases and J 10 bases, leaving 11 bases between the germline ends. This chain's CDR3 is CASSLTQWSPLHF. The DNA for the CDR3 is TGTGCCAGCAGTTTAACCCAGTGGTCACCCCTCCACTTT.

The chain has TRBV5-4 and TRBJ1-4, with D perhaps TRBD1 (5 bases). The CDR3 has 16 residues. CDR1 and CDR2 from the germline V gene are SGHNT and YYREEE (reference sequence). V was cut by 0 bases and J by 2 bases, with 11 bases left in between. The CDR3: CASSLGGTSTNEKLFF. CDR3 bases: TGTGCCAGCAGCTTGGGCGGGACGAGTACTAATGAAAAACTGTTTTTT. Complete variable domain (other parts from reference TRBV5-4 and TRBJ1-4): ETGVTQSPTHLIKTRGQQVTLRCSSQSGHNTVSWYQQALGQGPQFIFQYYREEENGRGNFPPRFSGLQFPNYSSELNVNALELDDSALYLCASSLGGTSTNEKLFFGSGTQLSVL.

The chain has TRBV6-5 and TRBJ1-2; the D gene is possibly TRBD1 (5 bases). The germline V gene encodes CDR1 MNHEY and CDR2 SVGAGI. The germline V and J ends were trimmed by 7 bases and 2 bases, with 11 bases remaining between them. The CDR3 contains 13 residues. This chain's CDR3 is CASTEDRNYGYTF. As DNA, the CDR3 is TGTGCCAGCACCGAAGACAGAAACTATGGCTACACCTTC.

The gene calls are TRBV6-5 and TRBJ2-1; tentatively, D is TRBD1 (5 bases). The CDR3 is 14 residues long. Germline assignment: CDR1 MNHEY and CDR2 SVGAGI. V lost 2 bases, J lost 5 bases, and 10 bases lay in between. DNA for the CDR3: TGTGCCAGCAGTTACAGGGGTTTGGACAATGAGCAGTTCTTC. The encoded protein is CASSYRGLDNEQFF.

V gene TRBV7-2 combines with J gene TRBJ1-2; 7 bases are a match to TRBD1. The CDR3 contains 15 residues. Germline V gene lookup returns CDR1 SGHTA and CDR2 FQGNSA. The V gene end was trimmed by 2 bases and the J gene end by 7 bases; junction bases not matched to a gene: 10. The CDR3 sequence is CASSLQVRGSRGYTF. In DNA form, the CDR3 reads TGTGCCAGCAGCTTACAGGTCAGGGGGTCTCGTGGCTACACCTTC.